A single sample gave rise to the 22 T cell receptor beta chains below, sequenced in a study of ipilimumab plus nivolumab after autologous stem cell transplantation. Sequencing was performed with immunoSEQ multiplex PCR; in TCRdb, only in-frame clones are kept and a portion is missing. The sample gives about 84,000 clones, 83% of which show up once; approximately 2.2% is in the top ten. The sample in question was PBMCs, obtained in a trial of ipilimumab plus nivolumab as post-transplant consolidation. Receptors were obtained from a male donor with diffuse large B-cell lymphoma.

The CDR3: CASSPWLAGGPKVRNEQFF. The CDR3, as DNA: TGTGCCAGCAGCCCCTGGCTAGCGGGGGGGCCTAAGGTCAGAAATGAGCAGTTCTTC. This chain links TRBV2 with TRBJ2-1; TRBD2 aligns across 12 bases. Trimming removed 6 bases from V and 7 bases from J; junction bases left unmatched: 19. This CDR3 region has 19 residues. CDR1 and CDR2 from the germline V gene are SNHLY and FYNNEI.

V usage is TRBV6-1 and J usage is TRBJ1-1, with D perhaps matching TRBD1 (6 bases). With 1 base removed from V and 4 bases from J, the gap between germline ends came to 10 bases. The CDR3 covers 14 residues. The V gene's germline CDR1 is MNHNS and CDR2 SASEGT. Written as DNA, the CDR3 is TGTGCCAGCAGTGAAGAGAGGGGGAGCACTGAAGCTTTCTTT. Protein: CASSEERGSTEAFF.

The rearrangement links TRBV30 to TRBJ1-5, with 10 bases fitting TRBD1. The CDR3 runs to 16 residues. Trimming cost V 6 bases and J 0 bases; bases outside gene matches: 8. Looked up from germline, CDR1 is GTSNPN and CDR2 is SVGIG (reference sequence). CDR3 DNA: TGTGCCTGCCAGACAGGGGGCGCGAATAGCAATCAGCCCCAGCATTTT. Translated, it gives CACQTGGANSNQPQHF.

This sequence joins TRBV5-1 and TRBJ2-4, with unresolved D. Trimming left V 4 bases short and J 4 bases short, with 12 bases between. The CDR3 has 14 residues. CDR1 is SGHRS, CDR2 YFSETQ, per germline. CDR3: CASSATQPKNIQYF. The CDR3 nucleotides are TGCGCCAGCAGCGCGACACAGCCGAAAAACATTCAGTACTTC.

The chain links TRBV11-2 to TRBJ2-7; D possibly corresponds to TRBD2 (6 bases). The CDR3 is made up of 14 amino acids. In germline, CDR1 is SGHAT, CDR2 FQNNGV. Trimming left V 5 bases short and J 2 bases short, with 13 bases between. CDR3 in amino acids: CASSQQWGAYEQYF. CDR3 nucleotides: TGTGCCAGCAGCCAACAGTGGGGGGCCTACGAGCAGTACTTC.

This clone occurred a few times. The chain employs TRBV7-9 and TRBJ1-4; unclear D gene. Per the germline V gene, CDR1 is SEHNR and CDR2 is FQNEAQ (reference sequence). V was cut by 5 bases and J by 6 bases, with 7 bases left in between. The CDR3 extends over 12 amino acids. In nucleotides, the CDR3 is TGTGCCAGCAGCCCGTCCTATGAAAAACTGTTTTTT. It encodes CASSPSYEKLFF.

The V and J genes are TRBV9 and TRBJ1-4; D remains ambiguous. The CDR3 length is 12 residues. V lost 3 bases and J lost 6, with 6 bases in between. Germline V gene lookup returns CDR1 SGDLS and CDR2 YYNGEE. The chain's CDR3 is CASSGRDEKLFF. The CDR3 DNA follows: TGTGCCAGCAGCGGGAGGGATGAAAAACTGTTTTTT.

This clone appeared once. The chain couples TRBV7-9 to TRBJ2-5; D perhaps matches TRBD2 (5 bases). Germline loops: CDR1 SEHNR, CDR2 FQNEAQ (reference sequence). This CDR3 region has 12 residues. Trimming stripped 5 bases from V and 7 bases from J, with 11 bases between. The DNA of the CDR3 is TGTGCCAGCAGCCTCCAACGGGGGACCCAGTACTTC. It yields the protein CASSLQRGTQYF. The full variable domain, rest sourced from reference TRBV7-9 and TRBJ2-5, is DTGVSQNPRHKITKRGQNVTFRCDPISEHNRLYWYRQTLGQGPEFLTYFQNEAQLEKSRLLSDRFSAERPKGSFSTLEIQRTEQGDSAMYLCASSLQRGTQYFGPGTRLLVL.

The chain employs TRBV6-6 and TRBJ1-5; TRBD1 is a possible D gene (5 bases). This CDR3 contains 14 residues. Trimming removed 9 bases at V and 2 bases at J, with 14 bases between. Germline V gene data show CDR1 as MNHNY and CDR2 as SVGAGI (reference sequence). The CDR3 DNA reads as TGTGCCAGTATGGGGGAGACCGGCAATCAGCCCCAGCATTTT. Translating it yields CASMGETGNQPQHF.

The table lists this clone with a few counts. V is TRBV27 and J is TRBJ1-2; TRBD1 might be the D (6 bases). V gave up 4 bases and J gave up 1 base, with 16 bases separating them. The CDR3 is 16 amino acids. Germline V gives CDR1 MNHEY, CDR2 SMNVEV (reference sequence). The CDR3 loop reads CASSSLYGTHNYGYTF. The CDR3, as DNA: TGTGCCAGCAGTTCCCTTTACGGGACACATAACTATGGCTACACCTTC.

J is TRBJ2-1 and V is TRBV6-6; no firm D call. Germline CDR1 is MNHNY and CDR2 is SVGAGI (reference sequence). This CDR3 has 11 amino acids. The V end was cut by 6 bases, the J end by 12 bases, with 12 bases between. Here the CDR3 DNA reads TGTGCCAGCAGCCTCCAGACTCCGCAGTTCTTC. Its protein product is CASSLQTPQFF.

The genes are TRBV10-2 and TRBJ1-2; 8 bases are a match to TRBD1. The CDR3 contains 12 residues. Germline loops: CDR1 WSHSY, CDR2 SAAADI. V dropped 10 bases and J dropped 4; count of bases not matched to a gene: 5. The CDR3 sequence is CATAGQGYGYTF. In DNA, the CDR3 is TGCGCCACCGCCGGACAGGGCTATGGCTACACCTTC.

In this sample, this clone turned up a few times. This chain joins TRBV5-1 and TRBJ1-5; 7 bases are shared with TRBD1. Germline V gene sequence: CDR1 SGHRS, CDR2 YFSETQ. Losses at the gene ends were 3 bases for V and 5 bases for J; bases not matched to a gene: 5. The CDR3 has 14 amino acids. The CDR3 sequence is CASSSTGNDQPQHF. CDR3 coding DNA: TGCGCCAGCAGCTCGACAGGGAACGATCAGCCCCAGCATTTT.

The rearrangement joins TRBV18 to TRBJ1-3; D not certain. Germline CDR1 is KGHSH and CDR2 is LQKENI. The CDR3 runs 17 residues. Between the trimmed V and J ends, which lost 2 bases and 0 bases, there was a span of 14 bases. The CDR3 coding sequence is TGTGCCAGCTCACCATTTCGAACAGCCCTCTCTGGAAACACCATATATTTT. This encodes CASSPFRTALSGNTIYF.

The chain uses TRBV18 and TRBJ1-4, with TRBD1 matching over 9 bases. The J call may be mistaken, given a closer DNA end match to TRBJ2-2. Germline CDR1 reads KGHSH; CDR2 reads LQKENI. The CDR3 totals 14 residues. DNA of the CDR3: TGTGCCAGCTCACTCGGGACAGGGTCCCCGGAGCTGTTTTTT. Its translation: CASSLGTGSPELFF.

About this clone itself: Different DNA sequences within this sample yield the same CDR3. This chain links TRBV10-3 with TRBJ1-5, with D unresolved. The ends were cut back, 1 base at V and 0 bases at J, with 1 base in the middle. The CDR3 totals 13 residues. The germline gives CDR1 ENHRY, CDR2 SYGVKD. DNA of the CDR3: TGTGCCATCAGTGAGTATAGCAATCAGCCCCAGCATTTT. Translating it yields CAISEYSNQPQHF.

The chain recombines TRBV19 with TRBJ1-6; tentatively, D is TRBD1 (6 bases). The CDR3 spans 17 residues. Germline V CDR1 and CDR2: LNHDA, SQIVND (reference sequence). The germline V and J ends were trimmed by 4 bases and 7 bases, with 20 bases remaining between them. CDR3 sequence reads: CASSRAGGGTANSPLHF. The CDR3 nucleotides are TGTGCCAGTAGTAGGGCTGGAGGGGGGACGGCGAATTCACCCCTCCACTTT.

This sequence joins TRBV11-2 and TRBJ1-1; perhaps TRBD1 as D (5 bases). The CDR3 spans 12 residues. Germline lookup yields CDR1 SGHAT and CDR2 FQNNGV. The V end lost 5 bases, the J end lost 2 bases, and 6 bases lay between the germline ends. The CDR3 DNA reads TGTGCCAGCAGCCAGGGCAACACTGAAGCTTTCTTT. Protein sequence: CASSQGNTEAFF.

The rearrangement joins TRBV11-2 to TRBJ2-3, with 7 nucleotides matching TRBD2. This CDR3 has 18 amino acids. CDR1 is SGHAT and CDR2 is FQNNGV in the germline V gene. The V and J ends lost 7 bases and 0 bases, in that order; junction bases with no gene match: 16. The CDR3 loop is CASNRGVGVVSSTDTQYF. CDR3 nucleotide sequence: TGTGCCAGCAACCGGGGGGTTGGAGTTGTGTCTAGCACAGATACGCAGTATTTT.

This chain uses TRBV9 with TRBJ2-1, with TRBD2 matching over 10 bases. The CDR3 sequence is 15 residues long. The germline gives CDR1 SGDLS, CDR2 YYNGEE. V gave up 0 bases and J gave up 3 bases; unmatched junction bases: 0. CDR3: CASSVGTSGYNEQFF. The CDR3 DNA follows: TGTGCCAGCAGCGTAGGGACTAGCGGCTACAATGAGCAGTTCTTC.

J is TRBJ2-7 and V is TRBV7-2, with D uncertain. The CDR3 loop spans 14 amino acids. CDR1 is SGHTA, CDR2 FQGNSA, per germline. Trimming removed 1 base at V and 3 bases at J, with 10 bases between. Here the CDR3 reads CASSLDPSYYEQYF. The CDR3, as DNA: TGTGCCAGCAGCTTAGATCCTAGTTACTACGAGCAGTACTTC.

The chain combines TRBV1 with TRBJ1-5; TRBD1 was called by the table and not checked on the DNA. TRBV1 counts as a pseudogene. The CDR3 covers 16 residues. The CDR3 region has the DNA TGCACCAGCAGCCAAAACAGGCAGGGTGACAATCAGCCCCAGCATTTT. This translates into CTSSQNRQGDNQPQHF.